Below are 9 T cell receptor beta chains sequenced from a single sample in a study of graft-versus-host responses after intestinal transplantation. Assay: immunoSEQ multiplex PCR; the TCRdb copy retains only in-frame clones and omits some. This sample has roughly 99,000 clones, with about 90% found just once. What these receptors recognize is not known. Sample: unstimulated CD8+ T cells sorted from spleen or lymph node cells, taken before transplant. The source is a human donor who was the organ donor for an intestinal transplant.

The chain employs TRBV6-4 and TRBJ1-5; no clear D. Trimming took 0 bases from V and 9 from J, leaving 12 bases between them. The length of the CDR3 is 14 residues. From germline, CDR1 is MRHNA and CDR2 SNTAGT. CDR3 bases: TGTGCCAGCAGTGACTCGAACGGGATAGTGCCCCAGCATTTT. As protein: CASSDSNGIVPQHF.

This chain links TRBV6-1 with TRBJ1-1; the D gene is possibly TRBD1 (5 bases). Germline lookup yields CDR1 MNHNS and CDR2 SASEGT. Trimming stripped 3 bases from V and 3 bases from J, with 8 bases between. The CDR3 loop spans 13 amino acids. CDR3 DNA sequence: TGTGCCAGCAGTGAGGTGACAGACACTGAAGCTTTCTTT. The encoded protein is CASSEVTDTEAFF.

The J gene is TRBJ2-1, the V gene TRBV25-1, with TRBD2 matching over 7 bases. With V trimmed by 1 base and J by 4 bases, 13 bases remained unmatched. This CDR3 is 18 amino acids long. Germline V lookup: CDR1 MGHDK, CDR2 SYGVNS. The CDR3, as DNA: TGTGCCAGCAGTGAATTTTTTGTTGGCGGGAGTATGTACAATGAGCAGTTCTTC. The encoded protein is CASSEFFVGGSMYNEQFF.

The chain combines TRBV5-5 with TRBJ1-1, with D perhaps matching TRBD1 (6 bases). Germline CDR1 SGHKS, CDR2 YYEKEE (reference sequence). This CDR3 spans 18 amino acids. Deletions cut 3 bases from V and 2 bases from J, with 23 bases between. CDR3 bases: TGTGCCAGCAGCTCTGGCGTATTTTTTCCGGACAGTAACACTGAAGCTTTCTTT. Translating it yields CASSSGVFFPDSNTEAFF.

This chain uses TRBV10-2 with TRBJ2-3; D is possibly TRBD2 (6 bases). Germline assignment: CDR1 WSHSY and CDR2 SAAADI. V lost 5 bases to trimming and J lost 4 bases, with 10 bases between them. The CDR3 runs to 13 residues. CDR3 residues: CASSMTRSDTQYF. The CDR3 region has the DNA TGCGCCAGCAGTATGACTAGATCAGATACGCAGTATTTT.

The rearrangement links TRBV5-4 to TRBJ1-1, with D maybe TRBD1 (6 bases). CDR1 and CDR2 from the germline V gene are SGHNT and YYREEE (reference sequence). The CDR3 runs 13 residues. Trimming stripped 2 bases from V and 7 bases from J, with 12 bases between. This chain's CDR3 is CASSFRGGYEAFF. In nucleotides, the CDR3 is TGTGCCAGCAGCTTCCGGGGGGGCTATGAAGCTTTCTTT.

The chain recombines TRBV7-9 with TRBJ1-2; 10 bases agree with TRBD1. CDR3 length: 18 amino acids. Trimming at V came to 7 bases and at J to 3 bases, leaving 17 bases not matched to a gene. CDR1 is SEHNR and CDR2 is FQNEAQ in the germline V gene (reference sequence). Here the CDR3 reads CASILWGDKGQGYYGYTF. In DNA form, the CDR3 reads TGTGCCAGCATTTTGTGGGGCGATAAGGGACAGGGGTACTATGGCTACACCTTC.

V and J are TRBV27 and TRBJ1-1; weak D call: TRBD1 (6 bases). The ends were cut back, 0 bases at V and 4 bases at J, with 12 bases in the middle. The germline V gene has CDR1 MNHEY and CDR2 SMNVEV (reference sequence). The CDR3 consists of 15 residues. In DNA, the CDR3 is TGTGCCAGCAGTTTATCGGACAGCCTGGGCACTGAAGCTTTCTTT. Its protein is CASSLSDSLGTEAFF.

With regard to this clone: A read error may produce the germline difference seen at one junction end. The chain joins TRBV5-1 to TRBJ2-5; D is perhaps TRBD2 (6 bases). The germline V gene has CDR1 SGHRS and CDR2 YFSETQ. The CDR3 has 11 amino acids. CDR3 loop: CASSLAGLTNF. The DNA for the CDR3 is TGCGCCAGCAGCTTGGCGGGACTCACGAACTTC.